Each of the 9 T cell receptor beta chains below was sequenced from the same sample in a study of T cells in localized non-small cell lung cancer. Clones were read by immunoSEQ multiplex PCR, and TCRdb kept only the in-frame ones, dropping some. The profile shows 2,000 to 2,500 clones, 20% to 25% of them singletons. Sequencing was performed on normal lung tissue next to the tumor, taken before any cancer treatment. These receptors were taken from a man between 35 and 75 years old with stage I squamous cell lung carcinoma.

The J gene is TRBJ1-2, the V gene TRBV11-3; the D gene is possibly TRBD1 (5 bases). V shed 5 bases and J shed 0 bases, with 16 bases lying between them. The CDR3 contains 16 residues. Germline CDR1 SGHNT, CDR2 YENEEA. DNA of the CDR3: TGTGCCAGCAGCGCTTATATCCAGGGAGCTAACTATGGCTACACCTTC. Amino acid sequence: CASSAYIQGANYGYTF.

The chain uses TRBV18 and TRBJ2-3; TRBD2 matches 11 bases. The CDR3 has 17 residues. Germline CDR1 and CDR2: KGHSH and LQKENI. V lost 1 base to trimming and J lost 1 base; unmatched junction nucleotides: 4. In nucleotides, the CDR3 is TGTGCCAGCTCACCACAGACGACTAGCGGGGGCACAGATACGCAGTATTTT. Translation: CASSPQTTSGGTDTQYF.

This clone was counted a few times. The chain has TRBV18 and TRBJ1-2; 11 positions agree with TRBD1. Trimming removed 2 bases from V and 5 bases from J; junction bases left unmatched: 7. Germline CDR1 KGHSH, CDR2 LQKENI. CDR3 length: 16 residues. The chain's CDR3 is CASSPDPGQGAYGYTF. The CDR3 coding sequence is TGTGCCAGCTCACCAGACCCCGGACAGGGGGCTTATGGCTACACCTTC.

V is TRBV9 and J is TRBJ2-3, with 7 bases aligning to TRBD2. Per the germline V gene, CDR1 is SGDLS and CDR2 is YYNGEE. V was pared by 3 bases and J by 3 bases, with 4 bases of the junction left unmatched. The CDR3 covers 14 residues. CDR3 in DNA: TGTGCCAGCAGCGAGTCGGGGGGTACAGATACGCAGTATTTT. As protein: CASSESGGTDTQYF.

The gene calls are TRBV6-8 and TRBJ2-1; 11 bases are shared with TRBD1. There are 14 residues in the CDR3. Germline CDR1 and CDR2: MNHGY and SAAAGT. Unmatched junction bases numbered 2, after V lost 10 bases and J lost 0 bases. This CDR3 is CAIGQGASYNEQFF. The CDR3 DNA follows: TGTGCCATCGGACAGGGGGCCTCCTACAATGAGCAGTTCTTC.

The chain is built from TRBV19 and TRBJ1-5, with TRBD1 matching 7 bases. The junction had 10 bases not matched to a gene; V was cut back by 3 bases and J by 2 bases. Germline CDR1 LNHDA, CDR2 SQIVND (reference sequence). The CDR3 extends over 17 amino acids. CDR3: CASSIRQGGGGNQPQHF. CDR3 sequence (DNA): TGTGCCAGTAGTATTAGACAGGGAGGGGGAGGCAATCAGCCCCAGCATTTT.

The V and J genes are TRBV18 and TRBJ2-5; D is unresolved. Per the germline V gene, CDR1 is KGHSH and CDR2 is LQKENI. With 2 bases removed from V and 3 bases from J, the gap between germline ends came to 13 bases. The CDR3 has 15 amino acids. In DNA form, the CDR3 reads TGTGCCAGCTCACCAATTGCAGATTTCGAAGAGACCCAGTACTTC. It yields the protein CASSPIADFEETQYF.

CDR3 residues: CASSPGSGGGAYEQFF. CDR3 coding DNA: TGTGCCAGCAGCCCCGGTAGCGGCGGGGGGGCGTATGAGCAGTTCTTC. The chain links TRBV11-3 to TRBJ2-1, with 9 bases fitting TRBD2. Germline trimming cut 5 bases from V and 8 bases from J; bases unmatched to any gene: 13. The CDR3 covers 16 residues. Germline loops: CDR1 SGHNT, CDR2 YENEEA.

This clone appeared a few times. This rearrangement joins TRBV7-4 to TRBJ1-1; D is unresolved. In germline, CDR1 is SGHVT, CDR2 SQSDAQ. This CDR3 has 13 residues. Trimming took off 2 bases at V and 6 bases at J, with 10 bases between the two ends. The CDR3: CASSLTSTAEAFF. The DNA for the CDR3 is TGTGCCAGCAGCTTAACTTCAACAGCTGAAGCTTTCTTT.